The present T cell receptor beta chain was sequenced within a study of OX40 agonist ivuxolimab in advanced cancers. Background on the study: Prior anti-PD-1, anti-PD-L1 or anti-CTLA-4 therapy did not bar entry, and about 38% had some.

Whole-study results and caveats: Normalized T-cell clonal expansion was also low in a subset of nonresponders. CD8+ T cells showed, on average, more clonal expansion than CD4+ cells. CD4+ and CD8+ blood T cells expanded clonally by week 6 at 0.1 to 3.0 mg/kg.

Trimming took 0 bases from V and 5 from J; bases not matched to a gene: 6. This CDR3 spans 15 amino acids. From germline, CDR1 is GTSNPN and CDR2 SVGIG (reference sequence). Sequenced by immunoSEQ multiplex PCR; TCRdb stores in-frame clones only, minus some. Found here are fewer than 65,000 clones, around 89% of them singletons; the top ten hold about 1.4%. In the case of this clone: Its target is unknown.

The V gene is TRBV30, the J gene TRBJ2-3, with 9 positions matching TRBD2. Material: CD4+ or CD8+ T cells sorted from blood, obtained in a trial of the OX40 agonist ivuxolimab. This TCR came from an adult with an advanced solid tumor such as melanoma, head and neck, liver or kidney cancer. The CDR3 here is CAWSVSGGPKDTQYF. In DNA, the CDR3 is TGTGCCTGGAGTGTAAGCGGGGGGCCCAAAGATACGCAGTATTTT.